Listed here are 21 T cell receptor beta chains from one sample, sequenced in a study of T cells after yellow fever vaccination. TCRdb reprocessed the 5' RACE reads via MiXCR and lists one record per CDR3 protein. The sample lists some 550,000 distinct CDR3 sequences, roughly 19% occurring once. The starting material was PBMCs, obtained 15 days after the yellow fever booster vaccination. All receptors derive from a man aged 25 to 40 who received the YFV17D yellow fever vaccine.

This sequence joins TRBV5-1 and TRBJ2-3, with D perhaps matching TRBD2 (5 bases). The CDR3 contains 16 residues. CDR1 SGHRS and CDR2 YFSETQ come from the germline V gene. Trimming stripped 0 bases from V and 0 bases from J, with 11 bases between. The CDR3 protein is CASSLERGSSTDTQYF. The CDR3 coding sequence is TGCGCCAGCAGCTTGGAACGGGGTTCTAGCACAGATACGCAGTATTTT.

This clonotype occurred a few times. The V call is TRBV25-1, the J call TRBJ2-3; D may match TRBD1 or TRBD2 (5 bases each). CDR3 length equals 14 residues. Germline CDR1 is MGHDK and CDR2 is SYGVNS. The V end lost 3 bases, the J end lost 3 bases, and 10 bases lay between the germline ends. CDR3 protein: CASSDLGETDTQYF. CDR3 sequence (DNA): TGTGCCAGCAGTGATTTGGGGGAGACAGATACGCAGTATTTT.

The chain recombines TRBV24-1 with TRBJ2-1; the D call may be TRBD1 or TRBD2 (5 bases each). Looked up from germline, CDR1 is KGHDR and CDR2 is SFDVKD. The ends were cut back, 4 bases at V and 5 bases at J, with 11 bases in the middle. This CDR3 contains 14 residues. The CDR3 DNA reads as TGTGCCACCAGTGACCACGGGACCGACAATGAGCAGTTCTTC. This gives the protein CATSDHGTDNEQFF.

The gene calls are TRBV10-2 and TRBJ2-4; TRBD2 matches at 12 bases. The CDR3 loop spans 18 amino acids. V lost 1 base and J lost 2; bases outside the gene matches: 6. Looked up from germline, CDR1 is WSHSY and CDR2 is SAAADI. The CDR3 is CASSEWGLAGLTKNIQYF. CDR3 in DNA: TGCGCCAGCAGTGAGTGGGGACTAGCGGGCTTAACCAAAAACATTCAGTACTTC.

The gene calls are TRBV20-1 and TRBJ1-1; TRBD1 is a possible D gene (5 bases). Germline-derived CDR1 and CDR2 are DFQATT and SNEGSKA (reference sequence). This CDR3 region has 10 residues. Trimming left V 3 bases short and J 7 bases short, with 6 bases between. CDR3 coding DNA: TGCAGTGCTAGGACAGATGAAGCTTTCTTT. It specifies CSARTDEAFF.

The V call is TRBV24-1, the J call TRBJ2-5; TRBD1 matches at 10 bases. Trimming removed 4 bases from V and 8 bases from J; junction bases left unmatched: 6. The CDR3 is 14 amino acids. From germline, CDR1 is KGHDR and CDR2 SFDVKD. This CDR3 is CATSDRTGGETQYF. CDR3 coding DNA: TGTGCCACCAGTGACCGGACAGGGGGAGAAACCCAGTACTTC.

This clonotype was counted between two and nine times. In nucleotides, the CDR3 is TGTGCCAGCAGCGTTTTGACAGGGCGAGACACTGAAGCTTTCTTT. Its protein is CASSVLTGRDTEAFF. The chain is built from TRBV9 and TRBJ1-1; 7 bases are a match to TRBD1. The CDR3 sequence is 15 residues long. V shed 2 bases and J 3 bases; nucleotides not matched to a gene: 7. Germline CDR1 is SGDLS and CDR2 is YYNGEE. Combining the CDR3 with reference TRBV9 and TRBJ1-1 gives the whole variable domain DSGVTQTPKHLITATGQRVTLRCSPRSGDLSVYWYQQSLDQGLQFLIQYYNGEERAKGNILERFSAQQFPDLHSELNLSSLELGDSALYFCASSVLTGRDTEAFFGQGTRLTVV.

Written as DNA, the CDR3 is TGCAGCGTTCCCGGGGCCACAGATACGCAGTATTTT. It translates to CSVPGATDTQYF. The rearrangement links TRBV29-1 to TRBJ2-3; D may be TRBD1 or TRBD2 (5 bases each). Germline V gene sequence: CDR1 SQVTM, CDR2 ANQGSEA. CDR3 length equals 12 residues. The V end lost 5 bases, the J end lost 2 bases, and 8 bases lay between the germline ends.

For the CDR3, the DNA is TGCGCCAGCAGCTTGAAAGAGGCGGGGGCCAATGAGCAGTTCTTC. This sequence encodes CASSLKEAGANEQFF. The chain is built from TRBV5-1 and TRBJ2-1; D may be TRBD2 (7 bases). CDR1 and CDR2 from the germline V gene are SGHRS and YFSETQ. V was cut by 1 base and J by 6 bases, with 14 bases left in between. CDR3 length: 15 residues. The whole variable domain, filled in from reference TRBV5-1 and TRBJ2-1, reads KAGVTQTPRYLIKTRGQQVTLSCSPISGHRSVSWYQQTPGQGLQFLFEYFSETQRNKGNFPGRFSGRQFSNSRSEMNVSTLELGDSALYLCASSLKEAGANEQFFGPGTRLTVL.

CDR3 bases: TGTGCCATCAGTGAGTCTCCTAGCGGGACCCCCGAGGCCAAAAACATTCAGTACTTC. It specifies CAISESPSGTPEAKNIQYF. The chain joins TRBV10-3 to TRBJ2-4; TRBD2 matches 9 bases. From germline, CDR1 is ENHRY and CDR2 SYGVKD. This CDR3 is built from 19 residues. Unmatched junction bases numbered 10, after V lost 0 bases and J lost 1 base.

Written as DNA, the CDR3 is TGTGCCAGCAGCCAACAGGCGGGGGATACGCAGTATTTT. This encodes CASSQQAGDTQYF. This rearrangement joins TRBV7-2 to TRBJ2-3; D might be TRBD2 (6 bases). The CDR3 is made up of 13 amino acids. The ends were cut back, 5 bases at V and 6 bases at J, with 12 bases in the middle. Germline V gene sequence: CDR1 SGHTA, CDR2 FQGNSA.

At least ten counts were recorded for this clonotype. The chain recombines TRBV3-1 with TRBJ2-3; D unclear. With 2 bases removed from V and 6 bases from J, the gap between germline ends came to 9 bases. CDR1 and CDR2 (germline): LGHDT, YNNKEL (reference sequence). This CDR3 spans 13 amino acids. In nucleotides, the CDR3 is TGTGCCAGCAGCCAAATCCCACGGGATACGCAGTATTTT. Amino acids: CASSQIPRDTQYF.

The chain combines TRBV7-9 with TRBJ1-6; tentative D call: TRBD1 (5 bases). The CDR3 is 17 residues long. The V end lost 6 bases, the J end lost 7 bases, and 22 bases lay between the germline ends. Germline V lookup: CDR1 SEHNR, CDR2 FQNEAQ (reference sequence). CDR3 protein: CASRTWGVGTDNSPLHF. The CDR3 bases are TGTGCCAGCAGAACTTGGGGGGTTGGGACGGACAATTCACCCCTCCACTTT.

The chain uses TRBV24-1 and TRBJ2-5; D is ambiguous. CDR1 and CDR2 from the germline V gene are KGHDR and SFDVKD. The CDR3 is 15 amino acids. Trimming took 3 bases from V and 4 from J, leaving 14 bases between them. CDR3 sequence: CATSDPGVAAETQYF. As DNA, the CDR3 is TGTGCCACCAGTGATCCCGGTGTGGCGGCAGAGACCCAGTACTTC.

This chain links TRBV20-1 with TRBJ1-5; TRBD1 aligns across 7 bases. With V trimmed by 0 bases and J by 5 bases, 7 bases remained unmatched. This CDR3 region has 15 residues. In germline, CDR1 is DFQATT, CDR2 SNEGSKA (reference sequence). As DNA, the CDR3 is TGCAGTGCTAGAGATACGAGGGGGCTCGATCAGCCCCAGCATTTT. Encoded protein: CSARDTRGLDQPQHF.

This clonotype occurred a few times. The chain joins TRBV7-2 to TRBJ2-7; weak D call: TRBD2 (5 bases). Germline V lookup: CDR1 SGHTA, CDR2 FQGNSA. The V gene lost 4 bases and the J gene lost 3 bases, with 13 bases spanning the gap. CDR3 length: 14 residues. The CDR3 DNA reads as TGTGCCAGCAGCTCGGCAAGCGGTCTCTACGAGCAGTACTTC. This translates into CASSSASGLYEQYF.

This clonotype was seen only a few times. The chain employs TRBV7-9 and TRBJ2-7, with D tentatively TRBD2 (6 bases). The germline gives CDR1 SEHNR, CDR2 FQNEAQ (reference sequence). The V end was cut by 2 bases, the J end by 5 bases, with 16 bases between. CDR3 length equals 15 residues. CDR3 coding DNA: TGTGCCAGCAGCTTATCCACCGGGAGTATCGACGAGCAGTACTTC. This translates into CASSLSTGSIDEQYF.

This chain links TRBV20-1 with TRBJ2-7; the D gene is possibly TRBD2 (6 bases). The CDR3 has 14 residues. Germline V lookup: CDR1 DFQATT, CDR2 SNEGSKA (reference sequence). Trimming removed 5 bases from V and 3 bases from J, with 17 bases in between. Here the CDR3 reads CSAPTVGRNYEQYF. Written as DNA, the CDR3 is TGCAGTGCTCCGACCGTCGGGAGAAACTACGAGCAGTACTTC.

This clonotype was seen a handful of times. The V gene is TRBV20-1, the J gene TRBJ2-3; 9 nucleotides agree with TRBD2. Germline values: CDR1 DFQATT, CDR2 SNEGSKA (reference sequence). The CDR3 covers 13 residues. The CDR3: CTTIAGVEDTQYF. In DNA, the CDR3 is TGCACAACGATAGCGGGAGTGGAAGATACGCAGTATTTT.

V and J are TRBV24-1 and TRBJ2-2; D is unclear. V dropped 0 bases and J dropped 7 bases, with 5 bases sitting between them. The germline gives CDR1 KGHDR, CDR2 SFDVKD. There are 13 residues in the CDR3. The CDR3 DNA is TGTGCCACCAGTGATTTGCGGATCGGGGAGCTGTTTTTT. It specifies CATSDLRIGELFF.

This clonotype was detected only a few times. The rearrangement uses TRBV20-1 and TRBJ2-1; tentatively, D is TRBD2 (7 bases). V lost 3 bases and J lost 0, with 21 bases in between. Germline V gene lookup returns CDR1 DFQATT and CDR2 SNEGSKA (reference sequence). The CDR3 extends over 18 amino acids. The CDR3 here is CSASYREARGSSYNEQFF. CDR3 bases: TGCAGTGCTAGTTACCGGGAGGCCAGGGGTAGCTCCTACAATGAGCAGTTCTTC.